The clone carrying this T cell receptor beta chain was found a few times. The method was immunoSEQ multiplex PCR; TCRdb's version includes in-frame clones alone and lacks a portion of them. The sample shows under 250,000 clones, 75% to 90% of them seen only once. Unmatched junction bases numbered 3, after V lost 4 bases and J lost 2 bases. The CDR3 extends over 14 amino acids. Germline CDR1 and CDR2: MRHNA and SNTAGT. This entry belongs to a study of blood T cell repertoires in COVID-19. Specimen: peripheral blood. This TCR was recovered from a woman in her 70s with active or convalescent COVID-19. V and J are TRBV6-4 and TRBJ1-2, with 8 bases matching TRBD1. Here the CDR3 reads CASSVHRGNYGYTF. The CDR3 DNA reads TGTGCCAGCAGTGTTCACAGGGGGAACTATGGCTACACCTTC.